This T cell receptor beta chain was observed in a study of CD8+CD57+ T cells in acquired aplastic anemia (dated by TCRdb to the late 2010s). With respect to the entire study: A mean of approximately 3 ug of DNA, ranging from roughly 0.2 to 27.4 ug, was extracted from sorted CD4+ and CD8+ cells. An average of approximately 10 million reads for CD4+ cells and 11 million to 12 million reads for CD8+ cells was obtained from healthy donor samples.

What the work shows at the level of the full study, not this receptor alone: Patients and healthy controls showed no significant difference in CD8+ Simpson's diversity (P=0.060). Around 30 CD8+ CDR3 sequences were shared between patients and controls but appeared highly expressed in patients and within their immunodominant clones.

TCR beta VDJ combination and CDR3 sequence profiling used genomic DNA as the template. An Illumina HiSeq 2000 was the platform used for TCR repertoire sequencing. The original methods were these. Repertoire assessment relied on Simpson's diversity index, CDR3 size and DJ length profiles, and TRBV/TRBJ rearrangement plots. Whichever DNA sequence was most abundant in the deep sequencing data was defined as the immunodominant clone. CDR3 amino acid sequences were checked for sharing between subjects and were compared against published repertoires and the VDJdb database. TCRdb handled the public reads itself, with Q25 trimming in fastp and clone calling in MiXCR, and kept productive beta chains. Rows are combined by CDR3 protein, so each entry shows the most common genes and DNA. TCRdb, not the original authors, processed these V and J calls. This sample lists 150,000 to 200,000 distinct CDR3 sequences; approximately 40% were detected once. The leading ten clones occupy 0.85% to 1.3% of the sample.

This clonotype was recorded only once. The antigen it binds to is not known. No per-base quality is available; no much larger clone lies one base away. One read alone is a weak basis. In this study, sorted CD4+ and CD8+ T cells from the blood of healthy subjects and of severe aplastic anemia patients had their TCR repertoires deep-sequenced. Ficoll-Paque density gradient centrifugation was used to isolate peripheral blood mononuclear cells. Before DNA was extracted, CD4+ and CD8+ T cells were sorted using either FACS or magnetic beads. The CDR3 runs 15 residues from the cysteine to the phenylalanine. Only the CDR3 part of the read is kept: 45 bases, read in frame from the first base. V lost 5 bases and J lost 1 base; the stretch between them is 14 bases long. The germline V gene gives CDR1 as SQVTM and CDR2 as ANQGSEA.

The TCR was taken from a human donor in good health. The V and J segments used are TRBV29-1 and TRBJ2-2; no D gene call is confident. The sample comprised sorted CD4+, CD8+, or CD8+CD57+ T cells (not recorded which) from PBMCs. The DNA is as follows: TGCAGCGTTATGGACGGGCAGATGAACACCGGGGAGCTGTTTTTT. This codes for CSVMDGQMNTGELFF.